The 31 T cell receptor beta chains given below trace back to one sample, sequenced in a study of blood T cell repertoires in COVID-19. Using immunoSEQ multiplex PCR, the repertoire was profiled, and TCRdb retains in-frame clones only, with some absent. The table lists fewer than 250,000 clones, 85% of them singletons. Sequencing was done on a sample of peripheral blood. The receptors were sampled from a man between 60 and 75 years old with COVID-19, enrolled during active disease.

This chain joins TRBV2 and TRBJ2-7, with D possibly TRBD1 on 5 matching bases. The V gene's germline CDR1 is SNHLY and CDR2 FYNNEI. V shed 2 bases and J shed 1 base, with 9 bases lying between them. The CDR3 contains 14 residues. The DNA for the CDR3 is TGTGCCAGCAGTGAACCCCAGGGATCCTACGAGCAGTACTTC. Translation: CASSEPQGSYEQYF. Based on the CDR3 plus reference TRBV2 and TRBJ2-7, the full variable domain is EPEVTQTPSHQVTQMGQEVILRCVPISNHLYFYWYRQILGQKVEFLVSFYNNEISEKSEIFDDQFSVERPDGSNFTLKIRSTKLEDSAMYFCASSEPQGSYEQYFGPGTRLTVT.

There are a few counts of this clone. V gene TRBV6-5 combines with J gene TRBJ1-5, with unresolved D. This CDR3 is 13 amino acids long. CDR1 MNHEY and CDR2 SVGAGI come from the germline V gene. Between the trimmed V and J ends, which lost 6 bases and 2 bases, there was a span of 8 bases. In DNA, the CDR3 is TGTGCCAGCAGCCTTGCGGGCAATCAGCCCCAGCATTTT. Its protein product is CASSLAGNQPQHF.

This rearrangement joins TRBV7-2 to TRBJ1-1; TRBD1 matches 8 bases. With 5 bases clipped from V and 5 bases from J, the junction kept 7 bases outside the gene matches. From germline, CDR1 is SGHTA and CDR2 FQGNSA. The CDR3 runs to 14 residues. This CDR3 is CASSLTGVVTEAFF. The CDR3 DNA sequence: TGTGCCAGCAGCCTGACAGGGGTGGTAACTGAAGCTTTCTTT.

V usage is TRBV29-1 and J usage is TRBJ1-1; tentatively, D is TRBD1 (5 bases). Trimming shortened V by 5 bases and J by 4 bases, and 8 bases separated the two germline ends. The CDR3 contains 11 residues. Germline CDR1 is SQVTM and CDR2 is ANQGSEA. This chain's CDR3 is CSVSGGTEAFF. The CDR3 DNA reads as TGCAGCGTTTCGGGGGGCACTGAAGCTTTCTTT.

The chain carries TRBV11-2 and TRBJ2-1, with 10 bases that match TRBD2. The germline CDR1 and CDR2 sequences are SGHAT and FQNNGV. The V gene end was trimmed by 0 bases and the J gene end by 6 bases; junction bases not matched to a gene: 8. This CDR3 comprises 17 residues. Here the CDR3 DNA reads TGTGCCAGCAGCTTAGAAATCCTAGCGGGAGCCCTCAATGAGCAGTTCTTC. It yields the protein CASSLEILAGALNEQFF.

V and J are TRBV28 and TRBJ2-7; D might be TRBD1 (5 bases). CDR1 is MDHEN, CDR2 SYDVKM, per germline. The V and J ends lost 9 bases and 6 bases respectively, with 9 bases between them. The CDR3 spans 10 residues. CDR3 bases: TGTGCCAGTAGAAGGGGCGAGCAGTACTTC. It specifies CASRRGEQYF.

The chain carries TRBV4-3 and TRBJ2-1; D is uncertain. The CDR3 runs 17 residues. V was clipped by 0 bases and J by 7 bases, with 19 bases between them. Per germline, CDR1 LGHNA and CDR2 YSLEER. CDR3 sequence reads: CASSQDGYEVVANEQFF. CDR3 sequence (DNA): TGCGCCAGCAGCCAAGATGGGTATGAAGTGGTAGCAAATGAGCAGTTCTTC.

The V call is TRBV19, the J call TRBJ2-1; no firm D call. The CDR3 length is 13 residues. Germline V gene data show CDR1 as LNHDA and CDR2 as SQIVND (reference sequence). The V gene lost 4 bases and the J gene lost 10 bases, with 14 bases spanning the gap. The CDR3 DNA follows: TGTGCCAGTAGTACCGTCCGATCCGGGGAGCAGTTCTTC. Amino acid sequence: CASSTVRSGEQFF.

This chain's CDR3 is CASSAGQSYEQYF. CDR3 coding DNA: TGTGCCAGTAGTGCAGGCCAGTCCTACGAGCAGTACTTC. This sequence joins TRBV19 and TRBJ2-7, with D unresolved. Between the trimmed V and J ends, which lost 5 bases and 1 base, there was a span of 9 bases. Germline V gene data show CDR1 as LNHDA and CDR2 as SQIVND (reference sequence). This CDR3 region has 13 residues.

In nucleotides, the CDR3 is TGTGCCATCAGTGGGACAGGTAATCCTGAAGCTTTCTTT. Its translation is CAISGTGNPEAFF. The chain links TRBV10-3 to TRBJ1-1; TRBD1 matches 7 bases. The ends lost 4 bases at V and 6 bases at J; junction bases unmatched: 5. The germline gives CDR1 ENHRY, CDR2 SYGVKD. The CDR3 covers 13 residues.

Notes on this clone: Sequence at one end of the junction differs from germline and may be a read error. The V gene is TRBV3-1 (or the pseudogene TRBV3-2), the J gene TRBJ1-1; 8 nucleotides line up with TRBD1. This CDR3 is built from 13 residues. Germline lookup yields CDR1 LGHDT and CDR2 YNNKEL (reference sequence). The CDR3 loop reads CASSQGRDRPSGF. CDR3 bases: TGTGCCAGCAGCCAAGGCCGGGACAGGCCCTCCGGCTTT.

The chain joins TRBV7-8 to TRBJ2-7; TRBD2 might be the D (6 bases). The CDR3 is 14 residues long. Germline loops: CDR1 SGHVS, CDR2 FQNEAQ. Trimming took 5 bases from V and 2 from J, leaving 13 bases between them. The CDR3 nucleotides read TGTGCCAGCAGCCCGCAGACGGGGGCCTACGAGCAGTACTTC. Protein: CASSPQTGAYEQYF.

This chain connects TRBV5-6 to TRBJ1-6; a possible D gene is TRBD1 (5 bases). The CDR3 runs to 14 residues. Trimming removed 5 bases at V and 9 bases at J, with 15 bases between. Germline V gene data show CDR1 as SGHDT and CDR2 as YYEEEE. CDR3 nucleotides: TGTGCCAGCAGTCCCACGGGGGTACGTTCACCCCTCCACTTT. Translated, it gives CASSPTGVRSPLHF.

This chain uses TRBV2 with TRBJ2-7; 10 nucleotides agree with TRBD1. V lost 5 bases to trimming and J lost 11 bases; unmatched junction nucleotides: 12. The CDR3 totals 14 residues. Germline loops: CDR1 SNHLY, CDR2 FYNNEI. The DNA for the CDR3 is TGTGCCAGCAGTTACCGGGACAGGGGCGCCCCCGAGTACTTC. It specifies CASSYRDRGAPEYF. Combining the CDR3 with reference TRBV2 and TRBJ2-7 gives the whole variable domain EPEVTQTPSHQVTQMGQEVILRCVPISNHLYFYWYRQILGQKVEFLVSFYNNEISEKSEIFDDQFSVERPDGSNFTLKIRSTKLEDSAMYFCASSYRDRGAPEYFGPGTRLTVT.

The rearrangement links TRBV3-1 (or the pseudogene TRBV3-2) to TRBJ2-7, with 8 bases lining up with TRBD2. CDR1 and CDR2 (germline): LGHDT, YNNKEL (reference sequence). V trimming: 5 bases; J trimming: 5 bases; junction bases outside the gene matches: 11. The CDR3 has 15 amino acids. This CDR3 is CASSSGAGEVDEQYF. In nucleotides, the CDR3 is TGTGCCAGCAGCTCCGGAGCGGGAGAAGTCGACGAGCAGTACTTC.

The chain has TRBV12-3 or TRBV12-4 and TRBJ1-5; D is ambiguous. V shed 3 bases and J shed 6 bases, with 9 bases lying between them. The CDR3 consists of 13 residues. The CDR3 reads CASSFEGIQPQHF. The CDR3 bases are TGTGCCAGCAGTTTTGAGGGAATTCAGCCCCAGCATTTT.

This clone has more than one count but fewer than ten. This chain uses TRBV7-2 with TRBJ1-6; no reliable D call. Trimming left V 0 bases short and J 5 bases short, with 8 bases between. Germline lookup yields CDR1 SGHTA and CDR2 FQGNSA. The CDR3 spans 15 residues. The CDR3 loop reads CASSLAVLNNSPLHF. For the CDR3, the DNA is TGTGCCAGCAGCTTAGCAGTACTAAATAATTCACCCCTCCACTTT. The full variable domain, with the rest looked up from reference TRBV7-2 and TRBJ1-6, is GAGVSQSPSNKVTEKGKDVELRCDPISGHTALYWYRQSLGQGLEFLIYFQGNSAPDKSGLPSDRFSAERTGGSVSTLTIQRTQQEDSAVYLCASSLAVLNNSPLHFGNGTRLTVT.

The chain combines TRBV6-5 with TRBJ1-4, with 7 bases fitting TRBD1. The CDR3 runs to 15 residues. Germline trimming cut 10 bases from V and 0 bases from J; bases unmatched to any gene: 8. The germline CDR1 and CDR2 sequences are MNHEY and SVGAGI. The CDR3 loop reads CATKRGPATNEKLFF. DNA of the CDR3: TGTGCCACCAAGAGGGGGCCCGCAACTAATGAAAAACTGTTTTTT.

This sequence joins TRBV7-2 and TRBJ2-4; weak D call: TRBD1 (6 bases). The CDR3 extends over 13 amino acids. Trimming left V 1 base short and J 8 bases short, with 9 bases between. Germline lookup yields CDR1 SGHTA and CDR2 FQGNSA. CDR3 DNA: TGTGCCAGCAGCTTAGACAGGGTGGACATTCAGTACTTC. Translation: CASSLDRVDIQYF.

This chain links TRBV5-1 with TRBJ2-2, with a tentative D call TRBD1 (5 bases). V lost 4 bases and J lost 1, with 14 bases in between. The germline V gene has CDR1 SGHRS and CDR2 YFSETQ. The CDR3 loop spans 16 amino acids. CDR3 sequence (DNA): TGCGCCAGCAGCCCAGGAGACAGCTTGAACACCGGGGAGCTGTTTTTT. Its translation is CASSPGDSLNTGELFF.

The chain employs TRBV7-3 and TRBJ1-2; D might be TRBD1 (6 bases). CDR3 length equals 15 residues. V was shortened by 5 bases and J by 4 bases, with 17 bases between the two germline ends. Germline V gene lookup returns CDR1 SGHTA and CDR2 FQGTGA. CDR3 nucleotides: TGTGCCAGCAGCCCCAGCTACACAGGGCCCTATGGCTACACCTTC. It is translated as CASSPSYTGPYGYTF.

This chain joins TRBV19 and TRBJ1-5; TRBD1 agrees at 8 bases. CDR1 LNHDA and CDR2 SQIVND come from the germline V gene (reference sequence). The V segment lost 5 bases and the J segment 6 bases; nucleotides outside the gene matches: 9. CDR3 length equals 15 residues. The CDR3 spells CASSSPGQAIQPQHF. CDR3 DNA sequence: TGTGCCAGTAGTTCACCGGGACAGGCGATTCAGCCCCAGCATTTT.

There are a few counts of this clone. The V and J genes are TRBV4-1 and TRBJ2-5; 8 bases match TRBD1. CDR3 length equals 11 residues. In germline, CDR1 is MGHRA, CDR2 YSYEKL. The junction had 2 bases not matched to a gene; V was cut back by 3 bases and J by 11 bases. Written as DNA, the CDR3 is TGCGCCAGCAGCCAGGACAGGGTACAGTACTTC. Translated: CASSQDRVQYF.

The sample holds a few counts of this clone. The chain links TRBV24-1 to TRBJ1-3; D call uncertain. The CDR3 is made up of 13 amino acids. Germline CDR1 reads KGHDR; CDR2 reads SFDVKD. The V end was cut by 3 bases, the J end by 1 base, with 3 bases between. CDR3 sequence reads: CATSDPSGNTIYF. The CDR3 DNA reads as TGTGCCACCAGTGATCCGTCTGGAAACACCATATATTTT.

The chain employs TRBV5-8 and TRBJ1-5; TRBD1 agrees at 8 bases. Germline-derived CDR1 and CDR2 are SGHTS and YDEGEE. The CDR3 sequence is 15 residues long. V dropped 4 bases and J dropped 15; count of bases not matched to a gene: 18. The CDR3 spells CASSPRGQVSGPGHF. The DNA for the CDR3 is TGTGCCAGCAGCCCCCGGGGACAGGTATCGGGGCCGGGGCATTTT.

This clone appeared once. The rearrangement joins TRBV18 to TRBJ2-7; maybe TRBD2 (7 bases). The V and J ends lost 0 bases and 4 bases respectively, with 16 bases between them. Germline V gene sequence: CDR1 KGHSH, CDR2 LQKENI. The CDR3 length is 16 residues. CDR3 region: CASSPPSGGLSYEQYF. The CDR3 coding sequence is TGTGCCAGCTCACCACCGTCCGGGGGGCTGTCTTACGAGCAGTACTTC.

The chain links TRBV19 to TRBJ1-2; D not certain. The CDR3 is made up of 12 amino acids. Per the germline V gene, CDR1 is LNHDA and CDR2 is SQIVND (reference sequence). Trimming shortened V by 8 bases and J by 0 bases, and 7 bases separated the two germline ends. In DNA form, the CDR3 reads TGTGCCAGTCAGAAGACTAACTATGGCTACACCTTC. It encodes CASQKTNYGYTF.

The chain links TRBV5-1 to TRBJ2-2; weak D call: TRBD1 (6 bases). This CDR3 has 13 residues. Germline V gene data show CDR1 as SGHRS and CDR2 as YFSETQ. V was clipped by 8 bases and J by 3 bases, with 11 bases between them. The CDR3 reads CASRGGYTGELFF. The CDR3 coding sequence is TGCGCCAGTCGAGGGGGTTACACCGGGGAGCTGTTTTTT.

The V and J genes are TRBV18 and TRBJ1-6, with D uncertain. This CDR3 region has 15 residues. The V end lost 2 bases, the J end lost 6 bases, and 11 bases lay between the germline ends. Germline V gene sequence: CDR1 KGHSH, CDR2 LQKENI. The CDR3 DNA reads as TGTGCCAGCTCACCAACGGTGTCGTCTAATTCACCCCTCCACTTT. Amino acids: CASSPTVSSNSPLHF.

The sample holds a few counts of this clone. V gene TRBV5-6 combines with J gene TRBJ2-7; 8 bases align to TRBD1. There are 14 residues in the CDR3. Trimming cost V 2 bases and J 6 bases; bases outside gene matches: 7. Germline V lookup: CDR1 SGHDT, CDR2 YYEEEE. The CDR3 sequence: CASSFWQGAVEQYF. CDR3 coding DNA: TGTGCCAGCAGCTTCTGGCAGGGGGCAGTCGAGCAGTACTTC.

About this clone: At one end the junction does not follow the germline gene, possibly because of a read error. V usage is TRBV12-3 or TRBV12-4 and J usage is TRBJ1-1, with D tentatively TRBD1 (5 bases). The CDR3 runs 10 residues. CDR3 sequence: CAGSAGLAFF. The DNA of the CDR3 is TGTGCCGGCAGCGCAGGGTTGGCTTTCTTT.